The rows below give T cell receptor beta chains drawn from one sample of a study of blood T cell repertoires in COVID-19. Using immunoSEQ multiplex PCR, the repertoire was profiled, and TCRdb retains in-frame clones only, with some absent. The sample contains 200,000 to 300,000 clones, 83% of which appear only once. The source material was peripheral blood. These receptors all stem from a human donor in a cohort sampled during active COVID-19. Each CDR3 is given with its conserved first and last residue. The order of the fields is V gene, CDR3 protein.

v_gene: TRBV3-1/TRBV3-2
CDR3aa: CASSQDLGEGYGYTF

v_gene: TRBV24-1
CDR3aa: CATSDRTSTDTQYF

v_gene: TRBV5-1
CDR3aa: CASSRETQRSGELFF

v_gene: TRBV11-2
CDR3aa: CASSHRDSHDYGYTF

v_gene: TRBV11-2
CDR3aa: CASRGGASRNTIYF

v_gene: TRBV5-8
CDR3aa: CASSLVGVGANVLTF

v_gene: TRBV10-2
CDR3aa: CASGRPNNEQFF

v_gene: TRBV7-6
CDR3aa: CASSLRRGQTTEAFF

v_gene: TRBV5-1
CDR3aa: CASSFTGATNEKLFF

v_gene: TRBV6-2/TRBV6-3
CDR3aa: CASSYSPITEAFF

v_gene: TRBV6-4
CDR3aa: CASSVLGSSRYNEQFF

v_gene: TRBV6-5
CDR3aa: CASSFGGARELFF

v_gene: TRBV30
CDR3aa: CAWNQGGPQPQHF

v_gene: TRBV18
CDR3aa: CASSPGPEMGRNTIYF

v_gene: TRBV5-6
CDR3aa: CASSSGTGGFGTGELFF

v_gene: TRBV6-1
CDR3aa: CASSEAFRVIYEQYF

v_gene: TRBV7-2
CDR3aa: CASSLGAGGPTVNEQFF